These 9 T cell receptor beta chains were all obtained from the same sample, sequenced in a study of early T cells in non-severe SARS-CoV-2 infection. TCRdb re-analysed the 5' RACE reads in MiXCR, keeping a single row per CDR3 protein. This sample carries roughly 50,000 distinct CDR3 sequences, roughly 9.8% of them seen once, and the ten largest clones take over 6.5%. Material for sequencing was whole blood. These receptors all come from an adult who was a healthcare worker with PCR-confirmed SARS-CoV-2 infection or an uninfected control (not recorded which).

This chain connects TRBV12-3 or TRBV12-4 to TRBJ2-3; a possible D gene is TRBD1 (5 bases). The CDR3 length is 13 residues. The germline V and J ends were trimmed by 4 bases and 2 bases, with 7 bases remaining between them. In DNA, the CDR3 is TGTGCCAGCAGTTCAGGGTTCACAGATACGCAGTATTTT. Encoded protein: CASSSGFTDTQYF.

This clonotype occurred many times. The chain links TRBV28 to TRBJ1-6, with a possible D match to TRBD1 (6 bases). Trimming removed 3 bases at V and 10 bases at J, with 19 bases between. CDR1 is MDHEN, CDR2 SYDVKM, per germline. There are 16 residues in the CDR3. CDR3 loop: CASSFVSGAPGSPLHF. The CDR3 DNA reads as TGTGCCAGCAGTTTCGTGTCAGGGGCCCCAGGGTCACCCCTCCACTTT.

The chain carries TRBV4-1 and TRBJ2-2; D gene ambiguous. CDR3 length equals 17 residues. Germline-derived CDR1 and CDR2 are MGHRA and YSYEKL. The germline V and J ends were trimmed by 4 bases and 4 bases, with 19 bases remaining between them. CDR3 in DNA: TGCGCCAGCAGCCTCTCCCGGAGTGGCGGCGTCACCGGGGAGCTGTTTTTT. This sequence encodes CASSLSRSGGVTGELFF.

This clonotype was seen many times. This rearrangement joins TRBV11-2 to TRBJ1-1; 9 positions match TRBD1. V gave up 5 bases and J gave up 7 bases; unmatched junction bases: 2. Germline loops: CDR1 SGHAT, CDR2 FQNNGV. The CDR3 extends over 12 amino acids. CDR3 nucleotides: TGTGCCAGCAGCCTGGGACAGGGTGAAGCTTTCTTT. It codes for CASSLGQGEAFF.

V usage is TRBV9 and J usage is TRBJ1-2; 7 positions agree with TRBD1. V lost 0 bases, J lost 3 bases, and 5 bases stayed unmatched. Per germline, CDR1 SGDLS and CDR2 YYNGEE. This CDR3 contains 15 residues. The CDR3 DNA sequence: TGTGCCAGCAGCGTAGAGGACAGGACCTACTATGGCTACACCTTC. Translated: CASSVEDRTYYGYTF.

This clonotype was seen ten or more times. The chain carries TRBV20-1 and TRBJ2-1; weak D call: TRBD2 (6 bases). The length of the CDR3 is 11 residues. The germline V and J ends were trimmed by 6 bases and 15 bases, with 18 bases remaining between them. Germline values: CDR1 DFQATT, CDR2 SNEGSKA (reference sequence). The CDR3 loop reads CSAKLAREWFF. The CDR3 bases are TGCAGTGCCAAACTAGCCCGCGAATGGTTCTTC.

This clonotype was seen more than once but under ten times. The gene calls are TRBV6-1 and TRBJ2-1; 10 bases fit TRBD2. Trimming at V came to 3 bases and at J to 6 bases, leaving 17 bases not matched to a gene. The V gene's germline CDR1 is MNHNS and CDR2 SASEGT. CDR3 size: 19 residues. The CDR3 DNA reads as TGTGCCAGCAGTGAGGTTTTAGGGACTAGCGAACGAGGGGGCAATGAGCAGTTCTTC. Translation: CASSEVLGTSERGGNEQFF.

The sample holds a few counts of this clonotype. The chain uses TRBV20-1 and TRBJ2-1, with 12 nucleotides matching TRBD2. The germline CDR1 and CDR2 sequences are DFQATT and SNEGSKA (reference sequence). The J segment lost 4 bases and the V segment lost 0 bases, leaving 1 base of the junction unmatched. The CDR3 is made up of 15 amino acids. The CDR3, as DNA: TGCAGTGCTAGAGACGGGACTAGCGGGTACAATGAGCAGTTCTTC. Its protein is CSARDGTSGYNEQFF.

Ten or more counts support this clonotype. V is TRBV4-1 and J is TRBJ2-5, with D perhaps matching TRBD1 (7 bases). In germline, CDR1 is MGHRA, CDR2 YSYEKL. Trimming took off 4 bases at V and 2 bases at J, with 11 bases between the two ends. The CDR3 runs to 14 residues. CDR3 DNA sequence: TGCGCCAGCAGCCTGGCGGGACAGCAAGAGACCCAGTACTTC. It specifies CASSLAGQQETQYF.